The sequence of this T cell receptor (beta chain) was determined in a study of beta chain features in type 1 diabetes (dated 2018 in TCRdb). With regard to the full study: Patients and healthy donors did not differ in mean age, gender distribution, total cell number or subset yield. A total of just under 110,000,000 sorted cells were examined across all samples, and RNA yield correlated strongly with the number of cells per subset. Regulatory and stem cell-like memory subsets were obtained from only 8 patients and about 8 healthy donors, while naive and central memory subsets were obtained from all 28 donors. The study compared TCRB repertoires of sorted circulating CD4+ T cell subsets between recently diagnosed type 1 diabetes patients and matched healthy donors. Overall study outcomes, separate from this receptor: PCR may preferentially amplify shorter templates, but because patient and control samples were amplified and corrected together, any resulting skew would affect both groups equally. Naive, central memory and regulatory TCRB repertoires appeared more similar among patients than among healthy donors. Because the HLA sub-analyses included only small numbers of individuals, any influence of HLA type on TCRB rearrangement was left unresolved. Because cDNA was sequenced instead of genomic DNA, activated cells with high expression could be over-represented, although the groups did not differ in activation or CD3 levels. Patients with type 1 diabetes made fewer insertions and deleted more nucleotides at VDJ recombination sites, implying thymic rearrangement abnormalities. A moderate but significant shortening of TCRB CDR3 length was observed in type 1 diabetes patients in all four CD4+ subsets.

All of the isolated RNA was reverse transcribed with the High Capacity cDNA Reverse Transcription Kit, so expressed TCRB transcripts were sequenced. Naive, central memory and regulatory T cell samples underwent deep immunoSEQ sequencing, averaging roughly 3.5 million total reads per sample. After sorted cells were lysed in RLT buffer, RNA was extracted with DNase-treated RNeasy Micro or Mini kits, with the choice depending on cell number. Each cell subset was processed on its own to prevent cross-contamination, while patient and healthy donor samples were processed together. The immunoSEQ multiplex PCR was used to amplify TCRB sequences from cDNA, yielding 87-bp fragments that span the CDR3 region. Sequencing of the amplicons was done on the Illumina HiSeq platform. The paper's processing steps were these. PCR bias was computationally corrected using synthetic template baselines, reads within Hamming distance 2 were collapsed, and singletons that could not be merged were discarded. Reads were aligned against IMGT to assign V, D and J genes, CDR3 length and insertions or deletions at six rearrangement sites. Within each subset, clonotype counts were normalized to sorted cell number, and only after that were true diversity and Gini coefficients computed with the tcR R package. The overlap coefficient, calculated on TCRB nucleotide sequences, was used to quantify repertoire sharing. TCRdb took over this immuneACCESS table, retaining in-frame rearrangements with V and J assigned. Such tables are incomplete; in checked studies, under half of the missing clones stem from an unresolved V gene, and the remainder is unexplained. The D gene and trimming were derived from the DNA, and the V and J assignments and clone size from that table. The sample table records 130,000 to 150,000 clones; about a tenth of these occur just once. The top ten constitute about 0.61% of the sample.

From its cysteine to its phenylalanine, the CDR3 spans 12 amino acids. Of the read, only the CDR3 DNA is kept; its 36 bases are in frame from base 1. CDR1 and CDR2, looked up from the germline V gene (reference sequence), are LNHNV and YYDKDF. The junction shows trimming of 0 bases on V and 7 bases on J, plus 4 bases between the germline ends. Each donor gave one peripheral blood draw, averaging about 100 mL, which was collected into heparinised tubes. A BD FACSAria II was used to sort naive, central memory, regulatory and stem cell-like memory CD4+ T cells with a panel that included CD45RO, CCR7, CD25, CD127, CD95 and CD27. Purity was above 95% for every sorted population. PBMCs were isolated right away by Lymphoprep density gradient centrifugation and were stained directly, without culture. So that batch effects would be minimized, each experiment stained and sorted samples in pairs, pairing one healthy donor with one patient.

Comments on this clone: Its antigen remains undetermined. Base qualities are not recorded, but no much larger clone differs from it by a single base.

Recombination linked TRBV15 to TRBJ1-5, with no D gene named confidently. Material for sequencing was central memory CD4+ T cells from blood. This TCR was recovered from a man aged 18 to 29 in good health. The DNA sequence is TGTGCCACCAGCAGAGAAGCCCAGCCCCAGCATTTT. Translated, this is CATSREAQPQHF.